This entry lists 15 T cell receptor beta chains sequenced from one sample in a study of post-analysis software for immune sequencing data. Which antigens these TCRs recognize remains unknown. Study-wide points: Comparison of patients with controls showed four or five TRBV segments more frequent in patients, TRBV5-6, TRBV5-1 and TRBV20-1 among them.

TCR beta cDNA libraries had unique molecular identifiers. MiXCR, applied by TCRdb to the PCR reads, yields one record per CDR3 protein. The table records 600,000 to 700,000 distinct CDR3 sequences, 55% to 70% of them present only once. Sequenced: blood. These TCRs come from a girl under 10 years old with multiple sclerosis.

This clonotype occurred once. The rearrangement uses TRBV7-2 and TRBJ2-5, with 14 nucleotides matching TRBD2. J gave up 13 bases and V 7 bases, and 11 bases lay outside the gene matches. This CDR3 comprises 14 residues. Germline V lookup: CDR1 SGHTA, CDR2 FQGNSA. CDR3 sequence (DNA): TGTGCCAGCACCGGGGGGACTAGCGGGGGTACGGCGTACTTC. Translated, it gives CASTGGTSGGTAYF.

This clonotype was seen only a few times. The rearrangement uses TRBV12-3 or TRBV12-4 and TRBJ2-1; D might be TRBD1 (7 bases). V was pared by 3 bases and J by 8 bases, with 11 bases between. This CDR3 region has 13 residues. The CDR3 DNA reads TGTGCCAGCAGTTTGGAGGGGGCCGATGAGCAGTTCTTC. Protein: CASSLEGADEQFF.

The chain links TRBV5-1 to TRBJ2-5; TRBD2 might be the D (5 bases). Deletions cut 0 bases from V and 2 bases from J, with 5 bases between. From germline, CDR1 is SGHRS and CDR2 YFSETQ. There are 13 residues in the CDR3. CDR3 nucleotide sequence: TGCGCCAGCAGCTTGGGGGAGCAAGAGACCCAGTACTTC. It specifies CASSLGEQETQYF. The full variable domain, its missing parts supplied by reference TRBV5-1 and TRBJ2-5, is KAGVTQTPRYLIKTRGQQVTLSCSPISGHRSVSWYQQTPGQGLQFLFEYFSETQRNKGNFPGRFSGRQFSNSRSEMNVSTLELGDSALYLCASSLGEQETQYFGPGTRLLVL.

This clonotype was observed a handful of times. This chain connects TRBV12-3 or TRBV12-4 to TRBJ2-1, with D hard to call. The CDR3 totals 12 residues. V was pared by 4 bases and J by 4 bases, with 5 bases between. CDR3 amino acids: CASSSEYNEQFF. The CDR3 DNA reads TGTGCCAGCAGTTCGGAGTACAATGAGCAGTTCTTC.

The CDR3 sequence: CASSSDFFTSGGPWGTYNEQFF. The CDR3 DNA follows: TGTGCCAGCAGTTCAGATTTCTTTACTAGCGGGGGCCCTTGGGGCACCTACAATGAGCAGTTCTTC. This chain joins TRBV12-3 or TRBV12-4 and TRBJ2-1, with TRBD2 identical over 11 bases. The CDR3 is 22 amino acids. V was clipped by 4 bases and J by 2 bases; unmatched bases: 22.

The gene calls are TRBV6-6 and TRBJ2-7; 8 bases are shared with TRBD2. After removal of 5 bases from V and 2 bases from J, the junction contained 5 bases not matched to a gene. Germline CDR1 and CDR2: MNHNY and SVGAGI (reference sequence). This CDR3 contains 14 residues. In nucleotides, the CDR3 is TGTGCCAGCAGTAACGGGGGGGGGGCCTACGAGCAGTACTTC. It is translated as CASSNGGGAYEQYF.

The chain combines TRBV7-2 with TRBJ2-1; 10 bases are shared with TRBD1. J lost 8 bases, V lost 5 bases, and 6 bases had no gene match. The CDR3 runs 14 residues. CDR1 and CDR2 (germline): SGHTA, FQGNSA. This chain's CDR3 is CASSHWDRGDEQFF. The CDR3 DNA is TGTGCCAGCAGCCACTGGGACAGGGGAGATGAGCAGTTCTTC.

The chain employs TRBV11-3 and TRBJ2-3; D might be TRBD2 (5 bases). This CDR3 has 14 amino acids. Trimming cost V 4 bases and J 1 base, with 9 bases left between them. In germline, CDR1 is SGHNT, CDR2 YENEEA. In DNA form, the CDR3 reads TGTGCCAGCAGCTACGCAGCGGGCACAGATACGCAGTATTTT. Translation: CASSYAAGTDTQYF.

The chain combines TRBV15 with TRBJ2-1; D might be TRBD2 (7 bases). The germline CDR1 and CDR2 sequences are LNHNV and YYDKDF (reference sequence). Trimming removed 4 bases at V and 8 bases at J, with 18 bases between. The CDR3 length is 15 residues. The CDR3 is CATSIDKGGGYEQFF. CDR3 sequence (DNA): TGTGCCACCAGCATAGATAAGGGGGGGGGGTATGAGCAGTTCTTC.

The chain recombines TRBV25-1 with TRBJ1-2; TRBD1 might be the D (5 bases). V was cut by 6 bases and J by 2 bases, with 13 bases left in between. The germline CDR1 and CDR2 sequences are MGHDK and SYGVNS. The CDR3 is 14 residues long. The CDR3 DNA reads TGTGCCAGCAGCGGGGGGTCGGCCAACTATGGCTACACCTTC. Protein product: CASSGGSANYGYTF.

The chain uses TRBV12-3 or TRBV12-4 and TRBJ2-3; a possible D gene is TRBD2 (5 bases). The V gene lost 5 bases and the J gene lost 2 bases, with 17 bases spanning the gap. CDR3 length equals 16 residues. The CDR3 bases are TGTGCCAGCAGTCTCCTCTCCGGAGCGGCCACAGATACGCAGTATTTT. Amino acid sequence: CASSLLSGAATDTQYF.

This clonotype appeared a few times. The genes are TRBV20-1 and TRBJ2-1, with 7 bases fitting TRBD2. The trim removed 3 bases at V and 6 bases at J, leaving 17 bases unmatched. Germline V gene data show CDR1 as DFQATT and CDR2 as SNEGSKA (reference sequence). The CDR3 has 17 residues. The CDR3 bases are TGCAGTGCTAGGCTGGGTCTTAGCGGGCCCCCACCCAATGAGCAGTTCTTC. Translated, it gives CSARLGLSGPPPNEQFF.

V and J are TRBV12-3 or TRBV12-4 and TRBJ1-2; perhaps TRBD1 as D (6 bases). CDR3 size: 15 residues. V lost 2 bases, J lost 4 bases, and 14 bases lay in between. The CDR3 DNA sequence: TGTGCCAGCAGTTTAACGGGACAAGGGGCCTATGGCTACACCTTC. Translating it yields CASSLTGQGAYGYTF.

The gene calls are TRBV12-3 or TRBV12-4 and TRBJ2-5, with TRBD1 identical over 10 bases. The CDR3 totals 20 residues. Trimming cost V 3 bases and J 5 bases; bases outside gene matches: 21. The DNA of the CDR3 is TGTGCCAGCAGTTTGGTAGCGGAGACAGGGGGCGTCTGGATGCGGGAGACCCAGTACTTC. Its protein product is CASSLVAETGGVWMRETQYF.

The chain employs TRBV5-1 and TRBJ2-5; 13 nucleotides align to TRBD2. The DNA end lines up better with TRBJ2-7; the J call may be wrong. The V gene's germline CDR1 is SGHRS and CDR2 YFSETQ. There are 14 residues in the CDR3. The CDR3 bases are TGCGCCAGCAGCTCGGGACTAGCGGGAATCGAGCAGTACTTC. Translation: CASSSGLAGIEQYF.